This T cell receptor (beta chain) was sequenced for a study of response to subunit inactivated influenza vaccine. Study-level points and caveats: The authors suggested that every seasonal influenza vaccination recruits few new T cells.

TCRdb processed the RT-PCR reads anew with MiXCR; each CDR3 protein has one entry. The repertoire has approximately 700,000 distinct CDR3 sequences, approximately 14% of them found once; the top ten carry more than 9%. V was clipped by 4 bases and J by 3 bases; unmatched bases: 9. From germline, CDR1 is SGHRS and CDR2 YFSETQ. The CDR3 extends over 16 amino acids. This clonotype came up a few times. Antigen specificity is unknown. Sequencing used PBMCs from blood, obtained about 11 days after vaccination. This TCR was recovered from a man over 45 who received an inactivated influenza vaccine. J is TRBJ2-3 and V is TRBV5-1, with 9 bases identical to TRBD2. This CDR3 reads CASSPPSGEVTDTQYF. DNA of the CDR3: TGCGCCAGCAGCCCCCCTAGCGGGGAGGTAACAGATACGCAGTATTTT.